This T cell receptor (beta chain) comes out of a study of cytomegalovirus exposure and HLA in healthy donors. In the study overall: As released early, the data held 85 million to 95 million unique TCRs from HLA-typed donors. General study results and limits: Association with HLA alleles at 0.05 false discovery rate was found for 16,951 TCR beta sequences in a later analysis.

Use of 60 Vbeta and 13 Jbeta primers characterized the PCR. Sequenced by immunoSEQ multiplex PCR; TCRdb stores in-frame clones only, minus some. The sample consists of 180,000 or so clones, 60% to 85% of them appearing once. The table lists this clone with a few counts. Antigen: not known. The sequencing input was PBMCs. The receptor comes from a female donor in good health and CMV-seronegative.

The CDR3 reads CATSRDPSNEQFF. DNA for the CDR3: TGTGCCACCAGCAGAGATCCCTCCAATGAGCAGTTCTTC. This chain uses TRBV15 with TRBJ2-1; D unresolved. CDR3 length: 13 residues. With 0 bases removed from V and 6 bases from J, the gap between germline ends came to 6 bases. CDR1 LNHNV and CDR2 YYDKDF come from the germline V gene (reference sequence).